These 32 T cell receptor beta chains share one sample of origin, sequenced in a study of T-cell reconstitution after alpha-beta-depleted transplantation in children. The TCRbeta library incorporated unique molecular identifiers. From the PCR reads, TCRdb called clonotypes with MiXCR, one entry per CDR3 protein. This table holds around 190,000 distinct CDR3 sequences, approximately 6.3% found once. The sequences come from PBMCs, collected before TCRalphabeta/CD19-depleted stem cell transplant. These receptors all stem from a boy aged 2-15 years with acute lymphoblastic leukemia, due to receive a stem cell transplant.

In this sample, this clonotype turned up many times. The chain links TRBV27 to TRBJ2-1, with unresolved D. Germline CDR1 and CDR2: MNHEY and SMNVEV (reference sequence). Trimming pared 5 bases from V and 5 bases from J, leaving 7 bases between. This CDR3 is 12 amino acids long. DNA of the CDR3: TGTGCCAGCAGTGAACCGAACAATGAGCAGTTCTTC. Protein sequence: CASSEPNNEQFF.

This clonotype has only a few counts. CDR3 in amino acids: CASSDSGGGTDTQYF. The CDR3 region has the DNA TGTGCCAGCAGTGATAGCGGGGGTGGGACAGATACGCAGTATTTT. The V gene is TRBV7-9, the J gene TRBJ2-3, with 9 nucleotides matching TRBD2. Germline V CDR1 and CDR2: SEHNR, FQNEAQ (reference sequence). CDR3 length: 15 residues. J gave up 3 bases and V 6 bases, and 7 bases lay outside the gene matches.

This clonotype was recorded many times. The genes are TRBV7-2 and TRBJ2-3; TRBD2 agrees at 11 bases. Per germline, CDR1 SGHTA and CDR2 FQGNSA. CDR3 length equals 17 residues. The V and J ends lost 4 bases and 0 bases, in that order; junction bases with no gene match: 6. CDR3 nucleotide sequence: TGTGCCAGCAGCTCCAAGAGACTAGCGGGGAGCACAGATACGCAGTATTTT. Translated, it gives CASSSKRLAGSTDTQYF.

The V gene is TRBV20-1, the J gene TRBJ1-5, with D maybe TRBD1 (6 bases). Between the trimmed V and J ends, which lost 2 bases and 7 bases, there was a span of 12 bases. In germline, CDR1 is DFQATT, CDR2 SNEGSKA (reference sequence). This CDR3 has 13 residues. CDR3 residues: CSARTRGSQPQHF. Here the CDR3 DNA reads TGCAGTGCTAGAACCAGGGGAAGCCAGCCCCAGCATTTT.

Only a few counts were recorded for this clonotype. The chain combines TRBV2 with TRBJ2-5; 8 bases fit TRBD2. V was clipped by 2 bases and J by 2 bases; unmatched bases: 7. Germline V lookup: CDR1 SNHLY, CDR2 FYNNEI. The CDR3 extends over 16 amino acids. The CDR3 DNA reads TGTGCCAGCAGTGAATTTGGAGCGGGGGCTCAAGAGACCCAGTACTTC. As protein: CASSEFGAGAQETQYF.

About this clonotype: A read error may be the cause here, since a much bigger clone is one base away. J is TRBJ2-1 and V is TRBV21-1. TRBV21-1 is a pseudogene segment. This CDR3 has 12 amino acids. CDR3 nucleotides: TGTGTCAGCAGCGCCACCTACAATGAGCAGTTCTTC. Translation: CVSSATYNEQFF.

This clonotype came up a few times. V usage is TRBV6-1 and J usage is TRBJ1-1; D perhaps matches TRBD1 (6 bases). V shed 2 bases and J shed 8 bases, with 15 bases lying between them. The CDR3 extends over 14 amino acids. Germline loops: CDR1 MNHNS, CDR2 SASEGT. Written as DNA, the CDR3 is TGTGCCAGCAGTGAACCGGGACACGGAGGAGAAGCTTTCTTT. It encodes CASSEPGHGGEAFF.

This clonotype was found a few times. V and J are TRBV7-2 and TRBJ2-1, with D perhaps TRBD2 (8 bases). Germline V gives CDR1 SGHTA, CDR2 FQGNSA. CDR3 length equals 17 residues. Trimming pared 6 bases from V and 5 bases from J, leaving 23 bases between. CDR3 protein: CASSPPPGRGPHNEQFF. CDR3 DNA: TGTGCCAGCAGTCCCCCCCCCGGGAGGGGGCCCCACAATGAGCAGTTCTTC. Supplemented by reference TRBV7-2 and TRBJ2-1, the full variable domain reads GAGVSQSPSNKVTEKGKDVELRCDPISGHTALYWYRQSLGQGLEFLIYFQGNSAPDKSGLPSDRFSAERTGGSVSTLTIQRTQQEDSAVYLCASSPPPGRGPHNEQFFGPGTRLTVL.

The rearrangement uses TRBV28 and TRBJ1-1, with D hard to call. With 6 bases removed from V and 0 bases from J, the gap between germline ends came to 17 bases. The CDR3 length is 16 residues. From germline, CDR1 is MDHEN and CDR2 SYDVKM. The CDR3 DNA reads as TGTGCCAGCAGCCCGGGTGGTGGGGATATGAACACTGAAGCTTTCTTT. It is translated as CASSPGGGDMNTEAFF.

In its sample, this clonotype was seen many times. The chain combines TRBV5-1 with TRBJ2-7; D remains unclear. The germline gives CDR1 SGHRS, CDR2 YFSETQ. The CDR3 spans 12 residues. The V end was cut by 0 bases, the J end by 7 bases, with 8 bases between. The CDR3 DNA reads TGCGCCAGCAGCTTGGGAGGACCAGAGCAGTACTTC. Protein product: CASSLGGPEQYF.

This clonotype was picked up a small number of times. The chain recombines TRBV14 with TRBJ2-1; D perhaps matches TRBD1 (6 bases). Trimming removed 3 bases from V and 3 bases from J, with 9 bases in between. Germline V gene lookup returns CDR1 SGHDN and CDR2 FVKESK. The CDR3 extends over 14 amino acids. The CDR3 DNA is TGTGCCAGCAGCCAGGGGGCTAGCTACAATGAGCAGTTCTTC. Amino acid sequence: CASSQGASYNEQFF.

The CDR3: CASSFRAGVDTEAFF. Written as DNA, the CDR3 is TGTGCCAGCAGTTTTAGGGCAGGGGTAGACACTGAAGCTTTCTTT. The chain uses TRBV28 and TRBJ1-1, with a weak D call TRBD1 (6 bases). The CDR3 loop spans 15 amino acids. Germline V gene sequence: CDR1 MDHEN, CDR2 SYDVKM. The ends were cut back, 3 bases at V and 3 bases at J, with 14 bases in the middle.

This clonotype was found many times. This chain connects TRBV29-1 to TRBJ2-7; the D gene is possibly TRBD1 (6 bases). The germline gives CDR1 SQVTM, CDR2 ANQGSEA. This CDR3 has 14 amino acids. The V and J ends lost 6 bases and 6 bases respectively, with 21 bases between them. The CDR3 DNA follows: TGCAGCGTGGAGAGAGTGACAGGTAGGGGCGAGCAGTACTTC. Translation: CSVERVTGRGEQYF.

The sample holds many counts of this clonotype. CDR3 protein: CASSPAQGFEQFF. The CDR3 DNA reads as TGTGCCAGCAGCCCAGCCCAGGGTTTTGAGCAGTTCTTC. The rearrangement links TRBV7-2 to TRBJ2-1, with a possible D match to TRBD1 (5 bases). Germline assignment: CDR1 SGHTA and CDR2 FQGNSA. V lost 5 bases, J lost 9 bases, and 14 bases lay in between. The CDR3 length is 13 residues. The entire variable domain, with the rest obtained from reference TRBV7-2 and TRBJ2-1, is as follows: GAGVSQSPSNKVTEKGKDVELRCDPISGHTALYWYRQSLGQGLEFLIYFQGNSAPDKSGLPSDRFSAERTGGSVSTLTIQRTQQEDSAVYLCASSPAQGFEQFFGPGTRLTVL.

This clonotype was counted at least ten times. The CDR3 DNA sequence: TGTGCCAGCAGTTTAAGAGGAGCTAATGAAAAACTGTTTTTT. Translation: CASSLRGANEKLFF. The J gene is TRBJ1-4, the V gene TRBV28; D is ambiguous. CDR3 length: 14 amino acids. Germline V gives CDR1 MDHEN, CDR2 SYDVKM. The ends were cut back, 2 bases at V and 3 bases at J, with 7 bases in the middle.

This clonotype occurred a few times. V gene TRBV27 combines with J gene TRBJ1-2; 7 positions match TRBD1. The V segment lost 6 bases and the J segment 7 bases; nucleotides outside the gene matches: 11. Germline V gives CDR1 MNHEY, CDR2 SMNVEV (reference sequence). CDR3 size: 14 residues. The CDR3 region is CASSRLQGGGGYTF. The CDR3 nucleotides are TGTGCCAGCAGCCGTCTCCAGGGGGGCGGTGGCTACACCTTC.

In its sample, this clonotype was seen a few times. The chain carries TRBV30 and TRBJ2-7, with unresolved D. Trimming shortened V by 2 bases and J by 3 bases, and 5 bases separated the two germline ends. Germline CDR1 GTSNPN, CDR2 SVGIG (reference sequence). The CDR3 covers 11 residues. The CDR3 loop reads CAWSHLYEQYF. In nucleotides, the CDR3 is TGTGCCTGGAGTCACCTCTACGAGCAGTACTTC.

This clonotype was observed many times. The genes are TRBV6-1 and TRBJ2-1, with D maybe TRBD1 (5 bases). The CDR3 sequence is 13 residues long. The V gene lost 3 bases and the J gene lost 4 bases, with 7 bases spanning the gap. Looked up from germline, CDR1 is MNHNS and CDR2 is SASEGT. The CDR3, as DNA: TGTGCCAGCAGTGACCGACAGTACAATGAGCAGTTCTTC. Its protein is CASSDRQYNEQFF.

There are many counts of this clonotype. The V call is TRBV20-1, the J call TRBJ2-3; 10 bases are a match to TRBD2. The CDR3 covers 14 residues. The germline V gene encodes CDR1 DFQATT and CDR2 SNEGSKA (reference sequence). The CDR3 spells CRAPLAGAVGTQYF. For the CDR3, the DNA is TGCAGGGCTCCGCTAGCGGGGGCCGTGGGTACGCAGTATTTT.

The table lists this clonotype with a few counts. The chain carries TRBV20-1 and TRBJ2-3, with TRBD2 as a possible D gene (7 bases). Germline assignment: CDR1 DFQATT and CDR2 SNEGSKA (reference sequence). The CDR3 is 17 residues long. Trimming cost V 2 bases and J 2 bases, with 20 bases left between them. In DNA form, the CDR3 reads TGCAGTGCTAGACGCCCTCTCAGGGCGGGGGCCACAGATACGCAGTATTTT. It translates to CSARRPLRAGATDTQYF.

The table lists this clonotype with a few counts. The V and J genes are TRBV28 and TRBJ1-1; D is unresolved. Between the trimmed V and J ends, which lost 8 bases and 5 bases, there was a span of 18 bases. Per germline, CDR1 MDHEN and CDR2 SYDVKM. The CDR3 has 14 residues. In nucleotides, the CDR3 is TGTGCCAGCCTCCTGGGAATGGACGTTACTGAAGCTTTCTTT. It yields the protein CASLLGMDVTEAFF. The entire variable domain, with the rest obtained from reference TRBV28 and TRBJ1-1, is as follows: DVKVTQSSRYLVKRTGEKVFLECVQDMDHENMFWYRQDPGLGLRLIYFSYDVKMKEKGDIPEGYSVSREKKERFSLILESASTNQTSMYLCASLLGMDVTEAFFGQGTRLTVV.

This clonotype has at least ten counts. The chain links TRBV29-1 to TRBJ1-4; D possibly corresponds to TRBD1 (6 bases). CDR1 and CDR2 from the germline V gene are SQVTM and ANQGSEA. The CDR3 is made up of 12 amino acids. V lost 7 bases and J lost 11, with 17 bases in between. CDR3 sequence reads: CSGLSGDGKLFF. The CDR3 nucleotides read TGCAGCGGCCTGTCAGGGGATGGGAAACTGTTTTTT.

There are a few counts of this clonotype. This chain connects TRBV28 to TRBJ2-1, with 7 positions matching TRBD1. With V trimmed by 6 bases and J by 10 bases, 6 bases remained unmatched. The V gene's germline CDR1 is MDHEN and CDR2 SYDVKM. The CDR3 length is 12 residues. DNA for the CDR3: TGTGCCAGCAGCCAGACAGGGAGCGAGCAGTTCTTC. It is translated as CASSQTGSEQFF.

A few counts support this clonotype. V is TRBV5-1 and J is TRBJ2-1, with TRBD2 matching over 9 bases. The CDR3 spans 15 residues. V trimming: 7 bases; J trimming: 6 bases; junction bases outside the gene matches: 11. Germline CDR1 and CDR2: SGHRS and YFSETQ. Written as DNA, the CDR3 is TGCGCCAGCCGGAGACTAGCGGAGGGTCTCAATGAGCAGTTCTTC. Residues: CASRRLAEGLNEQFF. Supplemented by reference TRBV5-1 and TRBJ2-1, the full variable domain reads KAGVTQTPRYLIKTRGQQVTLSCSPISGHRSVSWYQQTPGQGLQFLFEYFSETQRNKGNFPGRFSGRQFSNSRSEMNVSTLELGDSALYLCASRRLAEGLNEQFFGPGTRLTVL.

With regard to this clonotype: A much larger clone is a single base away; this may be a read error. This CDR3 fails to terminate in the conserved phenylalanine or tryptophan, so it likely reflects a read error. The chain employs TRBV7-8 and TRBJ1-1, with TRBD1 matching 7 bases. This CDR3 is built from 15 residues. J gave up 5 bases and V 5 bases, and 11 bases lay outside the gene matches. From germline, CDR1 is SGHVS and CDR2 FQNEAQ. DNA for the CDR3: TGTGCCAGCAGCCTGAAGACAGGGCGAGGGACTGAAGCTTTCTTG. Its translation: CASSLKTGRGTEAFL.

This clonotype was counted many times. The chain has TRBV2 and TRBJ2-3; 10 bases fit TRBD2. Looked up from germline, CDR1 is SNHLY and CDR2 is FYNNEI. The CDR3 consists of 17 residues. V was clipped by 2 bases and J by 1 base; unmatched bases: 6. CDR3 nucleotide sequence: TGTGCCAGCAGTGAAATGGGGCTAGCGGGGGGCACAGATACGCAGTATTTT. Translating it yields CASSEMGLAGGTDTQYF. Full variable domain (remainder filled in from reference TRBV2 and TRBJ2-3): EPEVTQTPSHQVTQMGQEVILRCVPISNHLYFYWYRQILGQKVEFLVSFYNNEISEKSEIFDDQFSVERPDGSNFTLKIRSTKLEDSAMYFCASSEMGLAGGTDTQYFGPGTRLTVL.

The chain employs TRBV7-9 and TRBJ2-1; D ambiguous. The CDR3 has 12 residues. Germline CDR1 SEHNR, CDR2 FQNEAQ (reference sequence). The V gene lost 5 bases and the J gene lost 8 bases, with 10 bases spanning the gap. The CDR3 nucleotides read TGTGCCAGCAGCAGGCACCATGATGAGCAGTTCTTC. Its translation is CASSRHHDEQFF.

The chain employs TRBV11-2 and TRBJ2-1, with D possibly matching TRBD2 (6 bases). CDR3 length: 16 residues. V was clipped by 7 bases and J by 1 base, with 17 bases between them. Germline V CDR1 and CDR2: SGHAT, FQNNGV. This CDR3 reads CASTKSREGSYNEQFF. In DNA, the CDR3 is TGTGCCAGCACGAAGTCGCGGGAAGGGTCCTACAATGAGCAGTTCTTC.

This clonotype has only a few counts. The V call is TRBV5-1, the J call TRBJ1-1; 9 bases map to TRBD1. Germline values: CDR1 SGHRS, CDR2 YFSETQ. V shed 7 bases and J 0 bases; nucleotides not matched to a gene: 7. The CDR3 covers 15 residues. CDR3 in amino acids: CASRDRVAMNTEAFF. The DNA of the CDR3 is TGCGCCAGCCGGGACAGGGTTGCCATGAACACTGAAGCTTTCTTT.

V and J are TRBV28 and TRBJ1-1; 10 bases agree with TRBD1. The CDR3 has 15 amino acids. The V gene end was trimmed by 5 bases and the J gene end by 5 bases; junction bases not matched to a gene: 8. CDR1 is MDHEN and CDR2 is SYDVKM in the germline V gene. CDR3 in DNA: TGTGCCAGCAGTATAGGACAGGGGGAAGGTACTGAAGCTTTCTTT. Translation: CASSIGQGEGTEAFF.

This clonotype was picked up many times. V usage is TRBV3-1 and J usage is TRBJ2-7; D uncertain. CDR3 length: 14 amino acids. Germline CDR1 LGHDT, CDR2 YNNKEL (reference sequence). V shed 0 bases and J shed 1 base, with 7 bases lying between them. The CDR3 coding sequence is TGTGCCAGCAGCCAAGATAGTCTATCCTACGAGCAGTACTTC. Translating gives CASSQDSLSYEQYF.

Ten or more counts support this clonotype. CDR3 nucleotide sequence: TGTGCCAGCAGTCGGACCTGGAACACCGGGGAGCTGTTTTTT. Its translation: CASSRTWNTGELFF. The chain carries TRBV7-8 and TRBJ2-2; D is unclear. Trimming stripped 6 bases from V and 1 base from J, with 9 bases between. Germline CDR1 is SGHVS and CDR2 is FQNEAQ. The CDR3 length is 14 residues.